A selection of T cell receptor beta chains follows, all from one sample in a study of identical twins. Using its own MiXCR run on the 5' RACE reads, TCRdb lists one record per CDR3 protein. The sample holds approximately 260,000 distinct CDR3 sequences, about 14% seen once. The specimen was memory (CD45RO+) T cells sorted from blood. The receptors shown here come from a young woman in good health. Both conserved end residues are part of each CDR3. A D gene is named only where the DNA matches it firmly. Some rows have no size entry. The others give once, few or many, or a class for an expanded clone.

j_call d_call clone_size v_call cdr3_aa cdr3_nt
TRBJ1-5 . . TRBV7-9 CASSLAGKGGSNQPQHF TGTGCCAGCAGCTTAGCGGGGAAAGGGGGGAGCAATCAGCCCCAGCATTTT
TRBJ1-5 . many TRBV29-1 CSVLRGEGQPQHF TGCAGCGTTCTCAGGGGAGAAGGTCAGCCCCAGCATTTT
TRBJ2-4 . . TRBV7-9 CASSGGVAPNIQYF TGTGCCAGCAGCGGCGGGGTAGCACCAAACATTCAGTACTTC
TRBJ1-1 . . TRBV18 CASSGIRVANTEAFF TGTGCCAGCTCAGGAATCAGGGTGGCGAACACTGAAGCTTTCTTT
TRBJ2-4 . few TRBV12-3/TRBV12-4 CASTRFGQGINIQYF TGTGCCAGCACCCGGTTCGGGCAGGGGATAAACATTCAGTACTTC
TRBJ2-5 . . TRBV7-8 CASSSDSAGTPWETQYF TGTGCCAGCAGCTCCGACTCTGCCGGGACGCCTTGGGAGACCCAGTACTTC
TRBJ2-1 TRBD2 . TRBV20-1 CSAGRTSGPYNEQFF TGCAGTGCTGGACGAACTAGCGGCCCCTACAATGAGCAGTTCTTC
TRBJ2-7 TRBD2 . TRBV20-1 CSARLGRGYEQYF TGCAGTGCTAGACTCGGGAGGGGGTACGAGCAGTACTTC
TRBJ2-3 TRBD1 many TRBV5-1 CASSGGRGLITDTQYF TGCGCCAGCAGCGGAGGCAGGGGGCTTATAACAGATACGCAGTATTTT
TRBJ2-5 TRBD1 . TRBV10-2 CASSDGDRTYQETQYF TGCGCCAGCAGTGATGGGGACAGAACCTACCAAGAGACCCAGTACTTC
TRBJ1-1 . . TRBV6-1 CASSITSGNTEAFF TGTGCCAGCAGCATTACGTCCGGGAACACTGAAGCTTTCTTT
TRBJ2-7 . few TRBV20-1 CSARRSGGDNEQYF TGCAGTGCTAGAAGGTCAGGAGGAGATAACGAGCAGTACTTC
TRBJ2-7 . many TRBV12-5 CASGPEPETEQYF TGTGCTAGTGGTCCCGAGCCGGAGACCGAGCAGTACTTC
TRBJ2-3 . . TRBV3-1 CASSQVLRSTDTQYF TGTGCCAGCAGCCAAGTCCTTCGGAGCACAGATACGCAGTATTTT
TRBJ2-3 TRBD2 few TRBV6-5 CASSYTGGPSDTQYF TGTGCCAGCAGTTACACGGGGGGGCCGTCAGATACGCAGTATTTT
TRBJ2-2 . once TRBV7-9 CASSLPSNTGELFF TGTGCCAGCAGCTTGCCGTCCAACACCGGGGAGCTGTTTTTT
TRBJ2-7 . few TRBV30 CAWSEIYEQYF TGTGCCTGGAGTGAGATTTACGAGCAGTACTTC
TRBJ2-7 . . TRBV5-6 CASSLAAAPYEQYF TGTGCCAGCAGCTTGGCAGCAGCCCCCTACGAGCAGTACTTC
TRBJ2-1 TRBD2 few TRBV10-2 CASRTSRYNEQFF TGCGCCAGTCGGACTAGCCGCTACAATGAGCAGTTCTTC
TRBJ1-1 . few TRBV5-1 CASRTANTEAFF TGCGCCAGCCGGACCGCCAACACTGAAGCTTTCTTT